A selection of T cell receptor beta chains follows, all from one sample in a study of blood T cell repertoires in COVID-19. Only in-frame clones appear in the TCRdb table, and some are missing; sequencing was by immunoSEQ multiplex PCR. The sample carries over 110,000 clones, roughly 79% recorded once. The sequenced sample consisted of peripheral blood. The receptor source for this set is a human donor in a cohort sampled during active COVID-19. The CDR3 runs from the conserved cysteine through the conserved F or W. The D gene is left open where the match is weak. Expanded clones are given a class, and other clones once, few, many or no size at all.

J gene	V gene	D gene	clone size	CDR3 protein	CDR3 DNA
TRBJ2-7	TRBV28	TRBD1	-	CASSQQTGNYEQYF	TGTGCCAGCAGTCAACAGACAGGGAACTACGAGCAGTACTTC
TRBJ2-1	TRBV2	-	-	CASSGLEYNEQFF	TGTGCCAGCAGTGGGCTAGAGTACAATGAGCAGTTCTTC
TRBJ1-1	TRBV28	-	-	CASSLPRRAFF	TGTGCCAGCAGTCTTCCCCGTCGAGCTTTCTTT
TRBJ2-7	TRBV5-1	TRBD2	-	CASSYTSGTFYEQYF	TGCGCCAGCAGCTACACGAGCGGGACCTTTTACGAGCAGTACTTC
TRBJ1-4	TRBV28	-	-	CASGPGGAAEKLFF	TGTGCCAGCGGGCCTGGAGGGGCCGCTGAAAAACTGTTTTTT
TRBJ2-5	TRBV7-9	-	-	CASSLFGTTVQETQYF	TGTGCCAGCAGCTTATTTGGTACGACAGTACAAGAGACCCAGTACTTC
TRBJ2-7	TRBV7-2	-	-	CASSLGEAYEQYF	TGTGCCAGCAGCTTAGGTGAAGCTTACGAGCAGTACTTC
TRBJ2-2	TRBV2	-	-	CASIQGGELFF	TGTGCCAGTATTCAGGGCGGGGAGCTGTTTTTT
TRBJ2-7	TRBV19	TRBD1	-	CASSHPGQVYEQYF	TGTGCCAGTAGCCACCCGGGACAGGTCTACGAGCAGTACTTC
TRBJ1-2	TRBV29-1	TRBD1	-	CSVSTGGNGYTF	TGCAGCGTATCGACAGGGGGGAATGGCTACACCTTC
TRBJ2-1	TRBV5-1	TRBD2	-	CASSLGLAANLYNEQFF	TGCGCCAGCAGCTTGGGCCTAGCGGCTAATCTATACAATGAGCAGTTCTTC
TRBJ2-1	TRBV6-5	-	-	CASSRARKGFDEQFF	TGTGCCAGCAGCAGGGCGCGGAAGGGGTTTGATGAGCAGTTCTTC
TRBJ1-3	TRBV4-2	-	once	CASSQDWQGWSGNTIYF	TGTGCCAGCAGCCAAGATTGGCAGGGGTGGTCTGGAAACACCATATATTTT
TRBJ2-7	TRBV5-6	-	-	CASSLYYEQYF	TGTGCCAGCAGCTTGTACTACGAGCAGTACTTC
TRBJ1-6	TRBV19	-	few	CASRSTYNSPLHF	TGTGCCAGTAGATCTACCTATAATTCACCCCTCCACTTT
TRBJ1-2	TRBV7-9	TRBD1	-	CASSPLRDRGLGYTF	TGTGCCAGCAGCCCCCTCCGGGACAGGGGTCTCGGCTACACCTTC
TRBJ1-3	TRBV6-2/TRBV6-3	-	-	CASSYLLLGGSGNTIYF	TGTGCCAGCAGTTACCTACTGTTGGGGGGCTCTGGAAACACCATATATTTT
TRBJ2-2	TRBV2	TRBD2	-	CASSERLAGHTGELFF	TGTGCCAGCAGTGAACGGCTAGCGGGTCACACCGGGGAGCTGTTTTTT
TRBJ1-2	TRBV7-8	-	-	CASSLDGGRLGYGYTF	TGTGCCAGCAGCTTAGACGGGGGGAGGTTGGGGTATGGCTACACCTTC
TRBJ1-5	TRBV5-4	-	-	CASSLWGVQPQHF	TGTGCCAGCAGCTTATGGGGAGTCCAGCCCCAGCATTTT
TRBJ2-1	TRBV10-3	TRBD2	-	CAISESRGTSGSGNEQFF	TGTGCCATCAGTGAGTCGAGGGGGACTAGCGGGAGTGGGAATGAGCAGTTCTTC
TRBJ2-5	TRBV7-8	-	once	CASSLAPQETQYF	TGTGCCAGCAGCTTAGCCCCTCAAGAGACCCAGTACTTC
TRBJ2-7	TRBV25-1	TRBD1	-	CASSEGAKGDRAYEQYF	TGTGCCAGCAGTGAAGGGGCTAAAGGGGACAGAGCCTACGAGCAGTACTTC
TRBJ1-5	TRBV7-6	TRBD1	-	CASSSQGAFGQPQHF	TGTGCCAGCAGCTCGCAGGGGGCATTTGGTCAGCCCCAGCATTTT
TRBJ2-1	TRBV6-2/TRBV6-3	-	once	CASSRHYNEQFF	TGTGCCAGCAGCAGACACTACAATGAGCAGTTCTTC
TRBJ2-7	TRBV19	TRBD1	-	CATSPIPGQGSYEQYF	TGTGCCACTTCCCCGATACCGGGACAGGGTTCCTACGAGCAGTACTTC
TRBJ2-1	TRBV20-1	TRBD2	-	CSASGQGSGTILKNEQFF	TGCAGTGCTAGTGGTCAGGGTAGCGGGACGATACTGAAGAATGAGCAGTTCTTC
TRBJ1-1	TRBV19	TRBD1	-	CASGIGTVNMNTEAFF	TGTGCCAGTGGGATCGGGACAGTGAACATGAACACTGAAGCTTTCTTT
TRBJ1-5	TRBV19	TRBD1	-	CASRQGHQPQHF	TGTGCCAGTCGACAGGGTCATCAGCCCCAGCATTTT
TRBJ1-2	TRBV19	-	-	CASSIEDSPGSPYGYTF	TGTGCCAGTAGTATAGAAGACAGCCCCGGGAGCCCTTATGGCTACACCTTC